A single sample gave rise to the 17 T cell receptor beta chains below, sequenced in a study of T cell repertoires in cytomegalovirus infection. TCRdb analysed the reads with MiXCR anew, one entry per CDR3 protein. The table shows some 700,000 distinct CDR3 sequences, with roughly 36% occurring only once. Material: PBMCs. These receptors all stem from a human donor in good health (CMV status not recorded). Some clones in this sample may be carry-over from other donors' samples.

This rearrangement joins TRBV20-1 to TRBJ2-7, with D perhaps assigned TRBD1 or TRBD2 (6 bases each). Trimming removed 2 bases from V and 2 bases from J, with 16 bases in between. The CDR3 is 15 residues long. In germline, CDR1 is DFQATT, CDR2 SNEGSKA (reference sequence). DNA of the CDR3: TGCAGTGCTAGACCAGTGTCGGGGGCAGCCTACGAGCAGTACTTC. It encodes CSARPVSGAAYEQYF.

This clonotype was seen repeatedly, ten times or more. This chain joins TRBV7-2 and TRBJ2-7; 13 positions match TRBD2. Losses at the gene ends were 6 bases for V and 2 bases for J; bases not matched to a gene: 7. Germline V gene lookup returns CDR1 SGHTA and CDR2 FQGNSA. The CDR3 covers 16 residues. The CDR3 loop is CASSSTSGRATYEQYF. The CDR3 DNA follows: TGTGCCAGCAGTTCTACTAGCGGGAGGGCAACCTACGAGCAGTACTTC.

The chain recombines TRBV19 with TRBJ2-1, with a tentative D call TRBD2 (6 bases). Per germline, CDR1 LNHDA and CDR2 SQIVND (reference sequence). V lost 3 bases and J lost 13, with 16 bases in between. The CDR3 runs 13 residues. CDR3 nucleotide sequence: TGTGCCAGTAGTATGGGGCGGGATAACTCTCAGTTCTTC. Translating gives CASSMGRDNSQFF.

The chain combines TRBV10-3 with TRBJ2-5, with 7 nucleotides matching TRBD1. This CDR3 has 14 amino acids. With 10 bases clipped from V and 0 bases from J, the junction kept 8 bases outside the gene matches. In germline, CDR1 is ENHRY, CDR2 SYGVKD. The chain's CDR3 is CATTGRGDQETQYF. CDR3 nucleotide sequence: TGTGCCACGACAGGGAGAGGCGACCAAGAGACCCAGTACTTC.

This clonotype was found a few times. V is TRBV4-1 and J is TRBJ1-5, with D unclear. The CDR3 consists of 17 residues. The germline V gene encodes CDR1 MGHRA and CDR2 YSYEKL. Trimming pared 2 bases from V and 8 bases from J, leaving 22 bases between. CDR3 sequence reads: CASSQRILGQSGEPQHF. CDR3 nucleotide sequence: TGCGCCAGCAGCCAACGGATACTAGGGCAATCGGGTGAGCCCCAGCATTTT.

As regards this clonotype: Since a much larger clone is just one base distant, this may be a read error. The chain combines TRBV7-2 with TRBJ2-3, with D perhaps TRBD1 or TRBD2 (5 bases each). Trimming removed 5 bases at V and 2 bases at J, with 23 bases between. The CDR3 spans 18 residues. Germline V lookup: CDR1 SGHTA, CDR2 FQGNSA. CDR3 amino acids: CASSQRRDRPWITDTQYF. DNA of the CDR3: TGTGCCAGCAGCCAACGAAGGGACCGCCCTTGGATCACAGATACGCAGTATTTT.

This clonotype was recorded at least ten times. The chain employs TRBV6-1 and TRBJ2-3, with TRBD2 matching 7 bases. From germline, CDR1 is MNHNS and CDR2 SASEGT. The J segment lost 4 bases and the V segment lost 3 bases, leaving 4 bases of the junction unmatched. The CDR3 contains 14 residues. The CDR3 is CASSDYGRADTQYF. CDR3 bases: TGTGCCAGCAGTGATTATGGGAGGGCAGATACGCAGTATTTT.

This clonotype was recorded a few times. The chain links TRBV28 to TRBJ1-2; possibly TRBD1 for D (5 bases). The CDR3 totals 13 residues. Germline V lookup: CDR1 MDHEN, CDR2 SYDVKM. The germline V and J ends were trimmed by 6 bases and 6 bases, with 14 bases remaining between them. CDR3 sequence reads: CASSLGGDHGYTF. Written as DNA, the CDR3 is TGTGCCAGCAGCCTTGGGGGGGACCATGGCTACACCTTC.

As DNA, the CDR3 is TGTGCCAGCAGCTTAGCCGGGACTACTCGACCCGGGGAGCTGTTTTTT. Translated: CASSLAGTTRPGELFF. This chain links TRBV11-3 with TRBJ2-2; 7 positions match TRBD2. V shed 1 base, J shed 6 bases, and the junction held 8 bases outside the gene matches. This CDR3 is built from 16 residues. The germline gives CDR1 SGHNT, CDR2 YENEEA. The full variable domain, its missing parts supplied by reference TRBV11-3 and TRBJ2-2, is EAGVVQSPRYKIIEKKQPVAFWCNPISGHNTLYWYLQNLGQGPELLIRYENEEAVDDSQLPKDRFSAERLKGVDSTLKIQPAELGDSAVYLCASSLAGTTRPGELFFGEGSRLTVL.

This clonotype occurred a few times. The chain uses TRBV11-1 and TRBJ2-5; 13 bases are a match to TRBD2. The CDR3 loop spans 16 amino acids. In germline, CDR1 is SGHAT, CDR2 FQDESV (reference sequence). The junction had 8 bases not matched to a gene; V was cut back by 5 bases and J by 5 bases. CDR3 in DNA: TGTGCCAGCAGCGCCGGACTAGCGGGGGATCTGGAGACCCAGTACTTC. Translation gives CASSAGLAGDLETQYF.

The rearrangement uses TRBV6-1 and TRBJ2-1; possibly TRBD1 or TRBD2 for D (5 bases each). The CDR3 has 16 residues. Per the germline V gene, CDR1 is MNHNS and CDR2 is SASEGT. V was pared by 5 bases and J by 3 bases, with 17 bases between. This chain's CDR3 is CASSQTGKGSYNEQFF. The CDR3 DNA reads TGTGCCAGCAGTCAGACGGGGAAGGGGAGCTACAATGAGCAGTTCTTC.

This clonotype was detected only a few times. The rearrangement uses TRBV12-3 or TRBV12-4 and TRBJ1-5; no definite D call. Trimming took 5 bases from V and 6 from J, leaving 14 bases between them. The CDR3 is 14 amino acids. CDR3 in amino acids: CASSMAVSAQPQHF. DNA of the CDR3: TGTGCCAGCAGTATGGCAGTTTCAGCTCAGCCCCAGCATTTT.

This clonotype showed up just a few times. The chain combines TRBV4-2 with TRBJ1-2; TRBD1 matches at 8 bases. The CDR3 consists of 17 residues. The J segment lost 1 base and the V segment lost 4 bases, leaving 11 bases of the junction unmatched. In germline, CDR1 is LGHNA, CDR2 YNFKEQ. CDR3 sequence (DNA): TGTGCCAGCAGCCCCGACCCAACAGGGGGGAATAACTATGGCTACACCTTC. Its protein product is CASSPDPTGGNNYGYTF.

The rearrangement uses TRBV20-1 and TRBJ1-4, with D uncertain. This CDR3 contains 13 residues. Germline loops: CDR1 DFQATT, CDR2 SNEGSKA (reference sequence). The V gene lost 6 bases and the J gene lost 0 bases, with 8 bases spanning the gap. CDR3 in DNA: TGCAGTGCCTCTTACCCAACTAATGAAAAACTGTTTTTT. Translating it yields CSASYPTNEKLFF.

The V call is TRBV5-1, the J call TRBJ1-1, with D maybe TRBD1 (5 bases). CDR3 length: 14 residues. The germline gives CDR1 SGHRS, CDR2 YFSETQ. V was clipped by 7 bases and J by 1 base, with 14 bases between them. This CDR3 is CASGEGKRNTEAFF. The CDR3 DNA sequence: TGCGCCAGCGGGGAGGGGAAGAGGAACACTGAAGCTTTCTTT.

The V call is TRBV28, the J call TRBJ1-6; 8 bases are a match to TRBD1. Germline V lookup: CDR1 MDHEN, CDR2 SYDVKM. J gave up 3 bases and V 6 bases, and 7 bases lay outside the gene matches. CDR3 length: 16 residues. The CDR3 sequence: CASSQDRAIYNSPLHF. CDR3 nucleotide sequence: TGTGCCAGCAGCCAGGACAGGGCAATCTATAATTCACCCCTCCACTTT.

This clonotype is a singleton in its sample. A clone one base away is much larger, so this may be a read error. The rearrangement links TRBV28 to TRBJ2-7, with 14 bases aligning to TRBD2. This CDR3 spans 17 amino acids. The germline gives CDR1 MDHEN, CDR2 SYDVKM. DNA of the CDR3: TGTGCCAGCAGACCCACCGGGACTAGCGGGAGTTCCTACGAGCATTACTTC. It is translated as CASRPTGTSGSSYEHYF.